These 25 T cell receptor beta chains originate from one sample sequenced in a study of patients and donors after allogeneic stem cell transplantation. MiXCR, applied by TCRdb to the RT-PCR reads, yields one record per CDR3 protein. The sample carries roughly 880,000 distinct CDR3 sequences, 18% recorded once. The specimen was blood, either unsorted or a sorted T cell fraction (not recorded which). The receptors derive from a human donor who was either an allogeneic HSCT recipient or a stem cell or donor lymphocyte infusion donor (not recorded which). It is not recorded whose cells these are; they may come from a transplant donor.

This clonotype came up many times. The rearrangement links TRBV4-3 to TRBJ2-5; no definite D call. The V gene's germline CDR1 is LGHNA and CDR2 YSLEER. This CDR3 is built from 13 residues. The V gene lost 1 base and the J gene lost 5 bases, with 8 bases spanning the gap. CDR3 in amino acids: CASSQVIGETQYF. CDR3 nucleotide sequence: TGCGCCAGCAGCCAAGTGATCGGGGAGACCCAGTACTTC.

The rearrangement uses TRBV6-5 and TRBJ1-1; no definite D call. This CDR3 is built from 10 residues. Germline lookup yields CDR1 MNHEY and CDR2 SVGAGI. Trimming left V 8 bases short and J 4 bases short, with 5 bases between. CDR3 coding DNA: TGTGCCAGCGGAGGCACTGAAGCTTTCTTT. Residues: CASGGTEAFF.

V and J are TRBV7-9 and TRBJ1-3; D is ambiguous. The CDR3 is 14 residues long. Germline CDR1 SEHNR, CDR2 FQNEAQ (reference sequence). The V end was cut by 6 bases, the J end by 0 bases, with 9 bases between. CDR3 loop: CASRLAGSGNTIYF. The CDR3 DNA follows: TGTGCCAGCAGGCTGGCCGGCTCTGGAAACACCATATATTTT.

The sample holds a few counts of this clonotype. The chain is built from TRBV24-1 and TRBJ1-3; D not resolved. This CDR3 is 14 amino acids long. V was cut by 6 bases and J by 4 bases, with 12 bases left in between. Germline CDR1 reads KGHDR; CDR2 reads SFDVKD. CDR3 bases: TGTGCCACCAGTTCCCCTAAGACCGGAAACACCATATATTTT. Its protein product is CATSSPKTGNTIYF.

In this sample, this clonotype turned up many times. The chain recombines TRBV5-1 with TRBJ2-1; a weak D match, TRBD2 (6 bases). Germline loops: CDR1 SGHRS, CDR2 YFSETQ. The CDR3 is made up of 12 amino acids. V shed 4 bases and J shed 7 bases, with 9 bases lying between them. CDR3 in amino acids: CASSDGGNEQFF. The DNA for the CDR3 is TGCGCCAGCAGCGACGGAGGGAATGAGCAGTTCTTC.

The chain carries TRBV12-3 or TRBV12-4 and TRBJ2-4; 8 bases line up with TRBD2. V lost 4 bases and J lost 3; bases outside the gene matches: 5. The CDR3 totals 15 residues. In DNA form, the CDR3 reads TGTGCCAGCAGTTCGGTGCGGGGGGACAAAAACATTCAGTACTTC. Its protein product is CASSSVRGDKNIQYF.

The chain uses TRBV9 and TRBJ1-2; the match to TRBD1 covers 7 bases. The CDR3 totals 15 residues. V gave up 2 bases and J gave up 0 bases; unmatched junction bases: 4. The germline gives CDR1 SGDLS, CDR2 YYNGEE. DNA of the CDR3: TGTGCCAGCAGCGTCGAAGACAGGGCTAACTATGGCTACACCTTC. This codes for CASSVEDRANYGYTF.

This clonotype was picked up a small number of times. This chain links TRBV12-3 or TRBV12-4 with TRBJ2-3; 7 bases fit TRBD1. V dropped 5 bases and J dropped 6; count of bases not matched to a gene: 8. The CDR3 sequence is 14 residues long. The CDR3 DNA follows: TGTGCCAGCAGTCTTCGACAGGGCGGGGATACGCAGTATTTT. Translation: CASSLRQGGDTQYF.

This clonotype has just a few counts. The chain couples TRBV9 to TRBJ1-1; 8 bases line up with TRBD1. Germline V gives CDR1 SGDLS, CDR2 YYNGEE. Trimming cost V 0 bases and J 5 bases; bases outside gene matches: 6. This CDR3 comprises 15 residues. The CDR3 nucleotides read TGTGCCAGCAGCGTAGCCCCTCGGACAGGGACTGAAGCTTTCTTT. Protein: CASSVAPRTGTEAFF. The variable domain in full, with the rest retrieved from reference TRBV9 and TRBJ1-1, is DSGVTQTPKHLITATGQRVTLRCSPRSGDLSVYWYQQSLDQGLQFLIQYYNGEERAKGNILERFSAQQFPDLHSELNLSSLELGDSALYFCASSVAPRTGTEAFFGQGTRLTVV.

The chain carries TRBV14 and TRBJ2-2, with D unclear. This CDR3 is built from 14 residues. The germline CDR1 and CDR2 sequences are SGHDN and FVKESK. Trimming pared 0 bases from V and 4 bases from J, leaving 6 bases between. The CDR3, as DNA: TGTGCCAGCAGCCAAGAACTAAGCACCGGGGAGCTGTTTTTT. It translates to CASSQELSTGELFF.

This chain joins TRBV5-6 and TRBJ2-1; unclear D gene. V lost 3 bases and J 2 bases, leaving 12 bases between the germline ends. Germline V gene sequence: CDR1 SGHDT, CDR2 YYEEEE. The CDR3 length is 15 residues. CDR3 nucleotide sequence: TGTGCCAGCAGCTCCTACACGTCAACCTACAATGAGCAGTTCTTC. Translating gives CASSSYTSTYNEQFF.

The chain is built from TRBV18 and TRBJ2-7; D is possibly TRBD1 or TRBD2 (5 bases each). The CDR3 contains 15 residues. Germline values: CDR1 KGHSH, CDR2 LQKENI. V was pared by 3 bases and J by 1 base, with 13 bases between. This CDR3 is CASSPVTWGSYEQYF. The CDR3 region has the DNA TGTGCCAGCTCACCCGTTACCTGGGGGTCCTACGAGCAGTACTTC.

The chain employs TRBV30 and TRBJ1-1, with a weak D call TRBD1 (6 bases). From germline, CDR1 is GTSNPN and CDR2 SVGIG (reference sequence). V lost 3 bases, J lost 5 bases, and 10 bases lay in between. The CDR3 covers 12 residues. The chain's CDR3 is CAWSLGGTEAFF. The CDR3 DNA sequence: TGTGCCTGGAGCTTAGGGGGGACTGAAGCTTTCTTT.

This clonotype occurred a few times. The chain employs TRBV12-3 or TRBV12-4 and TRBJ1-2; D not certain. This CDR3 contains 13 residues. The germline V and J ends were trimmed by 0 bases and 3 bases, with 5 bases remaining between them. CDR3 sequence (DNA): TGTGCCAGCAGTTTAGCGGAGCACTATGGCTACACCTTC. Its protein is CASSLAEHYGYTF.

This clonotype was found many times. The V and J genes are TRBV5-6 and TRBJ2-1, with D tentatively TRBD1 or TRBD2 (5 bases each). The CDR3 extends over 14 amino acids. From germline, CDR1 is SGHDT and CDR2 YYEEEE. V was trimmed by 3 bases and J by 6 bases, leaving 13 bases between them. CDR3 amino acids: CASSWGPAANEQFF. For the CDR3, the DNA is TGTGCCAGCAGCTGGGGACCAGCAGCCAATGAGCAGTTCTTC.

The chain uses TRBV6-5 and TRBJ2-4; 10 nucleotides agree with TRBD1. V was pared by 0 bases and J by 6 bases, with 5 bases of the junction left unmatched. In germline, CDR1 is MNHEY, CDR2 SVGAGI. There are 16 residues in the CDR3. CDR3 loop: CASSYSTGTGVNIQYF. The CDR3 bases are TGTGCCAGCAGTTACTCGACCGGGACAGGGGTAAACATTCAGTACTTC.

The CDR3 nucleotides read TGTGCCAGTAGTATATGGGGACAGACGACCGACATGAACACTGAAGCTTTCTTT. The encoded protein is CASSIWGQTTDMNTEAFF. This chain links TRBV19 with TRBJ1-1, with 7 bases that match TRBD1. The CDR3 sequence is 18 residues long. V shed 2 bases and J 0 bases; nucleotides not matched to a gene: 12. Germline lookup yields CDR1 LNHDA and CDR2 SQIVND (reference sequence).

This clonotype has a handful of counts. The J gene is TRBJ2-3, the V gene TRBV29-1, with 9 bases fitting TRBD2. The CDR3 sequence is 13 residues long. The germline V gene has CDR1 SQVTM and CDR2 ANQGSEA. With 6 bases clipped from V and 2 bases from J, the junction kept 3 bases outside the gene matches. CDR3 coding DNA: TGCAGCGTACTAGCGGGCGTCACAGATACGCAGTATTTT. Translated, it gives CSVLAGVTDTQYF.

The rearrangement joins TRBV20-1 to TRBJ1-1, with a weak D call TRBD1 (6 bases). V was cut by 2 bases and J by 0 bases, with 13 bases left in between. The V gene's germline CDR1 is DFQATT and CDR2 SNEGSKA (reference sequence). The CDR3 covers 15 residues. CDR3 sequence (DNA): TGCAGTGCTAGACCTCGGGGGACACTGAACACTGAAGCTTTCTTT. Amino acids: CSARPRGTLNTEAFF.

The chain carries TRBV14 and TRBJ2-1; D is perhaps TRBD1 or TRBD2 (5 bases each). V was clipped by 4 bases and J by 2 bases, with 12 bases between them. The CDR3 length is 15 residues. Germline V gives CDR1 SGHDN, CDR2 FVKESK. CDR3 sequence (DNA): TGTGCCAGCAGCCCCCTGGGGGTCCCCTACAATGAGCAGTTCTTC. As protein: CASSPLGVPYNEQFF. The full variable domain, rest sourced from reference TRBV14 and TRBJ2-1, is EAGVTQFPSHSVIEKGQTVTLRCDPISGHDNLYWYRRVMGKEIKFLLHFVKESKQDESGMPNNRFLAERTGGTYSTLKVQPAELEDSGVYFCASSPLGVPYNEQFFGPGTRLTVL.

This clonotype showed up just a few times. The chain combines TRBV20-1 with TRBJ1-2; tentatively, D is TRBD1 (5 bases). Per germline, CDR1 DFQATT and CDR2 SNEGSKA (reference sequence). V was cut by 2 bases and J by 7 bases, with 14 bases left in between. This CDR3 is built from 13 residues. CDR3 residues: CSARLGEWSGYTF. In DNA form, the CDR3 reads TGCAGTGCTAGATTGGGGGAATGGAGTGGCTACACCTTC.

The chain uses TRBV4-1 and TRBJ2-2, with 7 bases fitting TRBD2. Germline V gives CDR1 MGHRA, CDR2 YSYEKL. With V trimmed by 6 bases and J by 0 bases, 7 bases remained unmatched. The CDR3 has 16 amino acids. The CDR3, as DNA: TGCGCCAGCAGGTTGGCGGGAGTTACGAACACCGGGGAGCTGTTTTTT. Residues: CASRLAGVTNTGELFF.

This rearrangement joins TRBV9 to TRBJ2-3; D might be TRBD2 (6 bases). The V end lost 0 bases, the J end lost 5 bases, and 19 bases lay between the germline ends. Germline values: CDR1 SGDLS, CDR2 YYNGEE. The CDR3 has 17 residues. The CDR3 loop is CASSVESGGARGDTQYF. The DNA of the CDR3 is TGTGCCAGCAGCGTAGAGTCAGGCGGGGCCCGGGGAGATACGCAGTATTTT. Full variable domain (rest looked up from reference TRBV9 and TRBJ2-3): DSGVTQTPKHLITATGQRVTLRCSPRSGDLSVYWYQQSLDQGLQFLIQYYNGEERAKGNILERFSAQQFPDLHSELNLSSLELGDSALYFCASSVESGGARGDTQYFGPGTRLTVL.

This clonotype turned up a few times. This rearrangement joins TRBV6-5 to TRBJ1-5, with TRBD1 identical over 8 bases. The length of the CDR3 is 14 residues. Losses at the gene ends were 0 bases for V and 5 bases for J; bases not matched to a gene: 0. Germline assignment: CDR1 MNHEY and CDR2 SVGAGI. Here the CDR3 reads CASSYSTGDQPQHF. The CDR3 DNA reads TGTGCCAGCAGTTACTCGACAGGGGATCAGCCCCAGCATTTT.

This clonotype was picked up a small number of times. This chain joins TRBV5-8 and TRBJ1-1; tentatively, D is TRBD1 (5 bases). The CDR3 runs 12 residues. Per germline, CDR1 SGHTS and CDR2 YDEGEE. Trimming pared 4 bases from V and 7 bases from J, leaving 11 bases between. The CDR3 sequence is CASSHRGGEAFF. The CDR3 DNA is TGTGCCAGCAGCCACCGGGGGGGTGAAGCTTTCTTT. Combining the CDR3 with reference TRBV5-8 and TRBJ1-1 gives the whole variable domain EAGVTQSPTHLIKTRGQQATLRCSPISGHTSVYWYQQALGLGLQFLLWYDEGEERNRGNFPPRFSGRQFPNYSSELNVNALELEDSALYLCASSHRGGEAFFGQGTRLTVV.